This TCR beta chain was identified in a study of blood T cell repertoires in COVID-19. In the study overall: Samples representing acute and convalescent COVID-19 were sourced from the United States, Italy and Spain.

Participants came from 20 to 25 US areas, aged about 18 to 100 years. Authors' methods: Estimation of nucleated cell counts was performed using reference gene primer amplification. Assay: immunoSEQ multiplex PCR; the TCRdb copy retains only in-frame clones and omits some. The DNA gave D and trimming, while V, J and clone size come from that table. The data contain some 250,000 clones, around 89% of them seen just once; the ten biggest clones take up under 9.5%. This clone was observed a single time. The sample taken for sequencing was PBMCs or T cells enriched from blood (not recorded which). The sequence derives from a man aged 35 to 55 who had recovered from COVID-19.

This CDR3 is CASSLHGGLAGGQETQYF. The CDR3 bases are TGTGCCAGCAGCCTTCATGGGGGACTAGCGGGAGGACAAGAGACCCAGTACTTC. The V call is TRBV9, the J call TRBJ2-5; 15 nucleotides agree with TRBD2. CDR3 length: 18 amino acids. V trimming: 4 bases; J trimming: 2 bases; junction bases outside the gene matches: 9. The V gene's germline CDR1 is SGDLS and CDR2 YYNGEE.